This TCR beta chain was recovered during a study of blood T cell repertoires in COVID-19. Study-wide context: T cells, B-cell-depleted T cells, or PBMCs supplied cDNA or gDNA.

Trimming removed 6 bases from V and 0 bases from J, with 13 bases in between. CDR3 size: 15 residues. Germline CDR1 SGHDT, CDR2 YYEEEE. TCRdb keeps only in-frame clones here, not all; method: immunoSEQ multiplex PCR. The sample includes 300,000 or so clones, over 75% of them seen just once. The source of this sequence is a woman in her forties or fifties who had recovered from COVID-19. The genes are TRBV5-6 and TRBJ2-1; no reliable D call. Material: peripheral blood. CDR3 protein: CASMGRPSSYNEQFF. CDR3 in DNA: TGTGCCAGCATGGGCAGGCCGAGCTCCTACAATGAGCAGTTCTTC.